This passage covers 27 T cell receptor beta chains from one sample sequenced in a study of regulatory dendritic cells for organ transplantation. CFSE-labeled sorted T cells met regulatory or mature dendritic cells for around five days. No cognate antigen is known for these TCRs. Profiled with immunoSEQ multiplex PCR; TCRdb holds only in-frame clones, not every one. Among roughly 4,000 clones listed, 45% to 75% were seen once. The sequenced sample was memory CD8+ T cells from blood cultured with dendritic cells. The sample's subset: CD45RO+ memory T cells. The receptors originated from a human donor in good health.

The CDR3 sequence is CASTGYTDTQYF. The CDR3 nucleotides read TGTGCCAGCACGGGATACACAGATACGCAGTATTTT. The chain joins TRBV14 to TRBJ2-3, with D maybe TRBD2 (5 bases). Germline CDR1 SGHDN, CDR2 FVKESK. The CDR3 is made up of 12 amino acids. The V end was cut by 7 bases, the J end by 2 bases, with 7 bases between.

This clone is a singleton in its sample. V is TRBV4-1 and J is TRBJ2-2; TRBD1 agrees at 9 bases. V shed 3 bases, J shed 3 bases, and the junction held 2 bases outside the gene matches. The CDR3 is 15 amino acids. Germline V CDR1 and CDR2: MGHRA, YSYEKL. CDR3 in amino acids: CASSQGTGHTGELFF. The CDR3 DNA is TGCGCCAGCAGCCAGGGGACAGGGCACACCGGGGAGCTGTTTTTT.

V and J are TRBV5-4 and TRBJ1-2; D not resolved. Germline-derived CDR1 and CDR2 are SGHNT and YYREEE (reference sequence). The length of the CDR3 is 14 residues. Trimming pared 4 bases from V and 7 bases from J, leaving 17 bases between. CDR3 protein: CASSGQDRIGGYTF. In nucleotides, the CDR3 is TGTGCCAGCAGCGGGCAGGATCGAATTGGTGGCTACACCTTC. The entire variable domain, with the rest obtained from reference TRBV5-4 and TRBJ1-2, is as follows: ETGVTQSPTHLIKTRGQQVTLRCSSQSGHNTVSWYQQALGQGPQFIFQYYREEENGRGNFPPRFSGLQFPNYSSELNVNALELDDSALYLCASSGQDRIGGYTFGSGTRLTVV.

V is TRBV15 and J is TRBJ2-7, with 9 bases that match TRBD1. With 3 bases clipped from V and 6 bases from J, the junction kept 3 bases outside the gene matches. Per the germline V gene, CDR1 is LNHNV and CDR2 is YYDKDF (reference sequence). The CDR3 has 13 residues. This CDR3 reads CATSRDRGGEQYF. In nucleotides, the CDR3 is TGTGCCACCAGCAGGGACAGGGGCGGCGAGCAGTACTTC.

This clone was observed a handful of times. The chain employs TRBV12-5 and TRBJ2-2; D gene unclear. Per germline, CDR1 LGHNT and CDR2 FRNRAP. V lost 5 bases and J 5 bases, leaving 6 bases between the germline ends. The CDR3 has 12 residues. The CDR3 coding sequence is TGTGCTAGTGGTCCCCAAACCGGGGAGCTGTTTTTT. It specifies CASGPQTGELFF.

This chain links TRBV9 with TRBJ1-1, with D possibly being TRBD1 (5 bases). This CDR3 has 14 residues. Germline V CDR1 and CDR2: SGDLS, YYNGEE. Trimming cost V 0 bases and J 0 bases, with 6 bases left between them. The CDR3 nucleotides are TGTGCCAGCAGCGTAGGCAGGGTGAACACTGAAGCTTTCTTT. This encodes CASSVGRVNTEAFF.

This clone was detected a few times. The gene calls are TRBV19 and TRBJ2-1, with D possibly TRBD1 on 5 matching bases. The germline V gene encodes CDR1 LNHDA and CDR2 SQIVND (reference sequence). V gave up 5 bases and J gave up 8 bases, with 16 bases separating them. CDR3 length: 14 amino acids. The CDR3 nucleotides read TGTGCCAGTAGTTCAGTGGGCGTGGGGCATGAGCAGTTCTTC. Translated, it gives CASSSVGVGHEQFF.

This clone was detected a few times. Other DNA sequences in the same sample also yield this CDR3. The chain combines TRBV4-2 with TRBJ2-3; D possibly corresponds to TRBD2 (5 bases). This CDR3 spans 15 amino acids. Germline assignment: CDR1 LGHNA and CDR2 YNFKEQ. V was clipped by 0 bases and J by 3 bases, with 10 bases between them. CDR3 protein: CASSQDSRGTDTQYF. In DNA, the CDR3 is TGTGCCAGCAGCCAAGATAGCCGGGGTACAGATACGCAGTATTTT.

This rearrangement joins TRBV11-2 to TRBJ2-7, with D unresolved. Per germline, CDR1 SGHAT and CDR2 FQNNGV. Trimming removed 5 bases at V and 3 bases at J, with 11 bases between. This CDR3 spans 13 amino acids. The CDR3 loop is CASSPDGFYEQYF. The CDR3 DNA sequence: TGTGCCAGCAGCCCAGACGGGTTCTACGAGCAGTACTTC.

This clone counts as large (0.1 to 1%). This rearrangement joins TRBV7-8 to TRBJ2-7; 7 nucleotides match TRBD2. The CDR3 length is 14 residues. Unmatched junction bases numbered 2, after V lost 2 bases and J lost 1 base. Germline CDR1 is SGHVS and CDR2 is FQNEAQ. CDR3 nucleotides: TGTGCCAGCAGCTTACTCGGGGGGTCCTACGAGCAGTACTTC. Its protein product is CASSLLGGSYEQYF.

This chain connects TRBV9 to TRBJ1-1; D perhaps matches TRBD1 (6 bases). Trimming shortened V by 0 bases and J by 3 bases, and 15 bases separated the two germline ends. The CDR3 contains 16 residues. Germline V lookup: CDR1 SGDLS, CDR2 YYNGEE. The CDR3 loop reads CASSVGEGVRDTEAFF. DNA for the CDR3: TGTGCCAGCAGCGTAGGGGAGGGGGTCAGGGACACTGAAGCTTTCTTT.

The rearrangement links TRBV10-3 to TRBJ1-6; no reliable D call. Germline V gene sequence: CDR1 ENHRY, CDR2 SYGVKD. The CDR3 totals 14 residues. V lost 6 bases and J lost 7, with 13 bases in between. As DNA, the CDR3 is TGTGCCATCAGGATCAACAGCGGGAATTCACCCCTCCACTTT. It specifies CAIRINSGNSPLHF.

CDR3 region: CASSLASGTGYQETQYF. CDR3 DNA sequence: TGTGCCAGCAGCTTAGCCAGTGGGACAGGGTACCAAGAGACCCAGTACTTC. This chain connects TRBV7-8 to TRBJ2-5; TRBD1 agrees at 9 bases. CDR3 length equals 17 residues. In germline, CDR1 is SGHVS, CDR2 FQNEAQ. V lost 0 bases to trimming and J lost 0 bases; unmatched junction nucleotides: 5.

V gene TRBV4-1 combines with J gene TRBJ1-6; D is uncertain. Deletions cut 0 bases from V and 14 bases from J, with 5 bases between. From germline, CDR1 is MGHRA and CDR2 YSYEKL. The CDR3 is 11 residues long. CDR3 DNA sequence: TGCGCCAGCAGCCAAGATCTTACCCTCCACTTT. It codes for CASSQDLTLHF.

This clone ranks as medium-sized (0.01 to 0.1%). J is TRBJ2-1 and V is TRBV7-6; the match to TRBD1 covers 7 bases. The CDR3 is 16 amino acids. Germline CDR1 SGHVS, CDR2 FNYEAQ. Trimming at V came to 2 bases and at J to 5 bases, leaving 9 bases not matched to a gene. The CDR3 region is CASSLQPGQPNNEQFF. CDR3 in DNA: TGTGCCAGCAGCTTACAGCCGGGACAGCCTAACAATGAGCAGTTCTTC.

The CDR3 loop reads CASSSTGVDEQYF. CDR3 DNA sequence: TGTGCCAGTAGCAGCACAGGCGTCGACGAGCAGTACTTC. The chain carries TRBV19 and TRBJ2-7; weak D call: TRBD1 (5 bases). This CDR3 is 13 amino acids long. V was clipped by 6 bases and J by 5 bases, with 14 bases between them. CDR1 is LNHDA, CDR2 SQIVND, per germline (reference sequence).

V and J are TRBV9 and TRBJ2-2; TRBD2 matches at 8 bases. The CDR3 spans 16 residues. Germline CDR1 SGDLS, CDR2 YYNGEE. V lost 1 base, J lost 5 bases, and 7 bases stayed unmatched. The CDR3 DNA reads as TGTGCCAGCAGCGTAACGGCGGGGGGAAAGACCGGGGAGCTGTTTTTT. Translating it yields CASSVTAGGKTGELFF.

This clone was found a few times. This chain uses TRBV5-1 with TRBJ2-7; the D gene is possibly TRBD1 (7 bases). Germline V gene sequence: CDR1 SGHRS, CDR2 YFSETQ. Between the trimmed V and J ends, which lost 2 bases and 1 base, there was a span of 10 bases. This CDR3 has 14 amino acids. CDR3: CASSFAGGSYEQYF. CDR3 nucleotide sequence: TGCGCCAGCAGCTTCGCAGGGGGGTCCTACGAGCAGTACTTC.

This chain links TRBV5-4 with TRBJ2-7; TRBD2 matches 14 bases. In germline, CDR1 is SGHNT, CDR2 YYREEE (reference sequence). V dropped 3 bases and J dropped 3; count of bases not matched to a gene: 8. This CDR3 contains 17 residues. The CDR3 here is CASSSGLAGALDYEQYF. In DNA, the CDR3 is TGTGCCAGCAGCTCGGGACTAGCGGGAGCCCTTGACTACGAGCAGTACTTC. Full variable domain (missing parts from reference TRBV5-4 and TRBJ2-7): ETGVTQSPTHLIKTRGQQVTLRCSSQSGHNTVSWYQQALGQGPQFIFQYYREEENGRGNFPPRFSGLQFPNYSSELNVNALELDDSALYLCASSSGLAGALDYEQYFGPGTRLTVT.

The chain employs TRBV4-3 and TRBJ2-7; 7 positions match TRBD1. The CDR3 extends over 15 amino acids. CDR1 is LGHNA, CDR2 YSLEER, per germline. Germline trimming cut 1 base from V and 3 bases from J; bases unmatched to any gene: 6. CDR3 sequence (DNA): TGCGCCAGCAGCCAAGCGGGCAGGGGGAGCTACGAGCAGTACTTC. This sequence encodes CASSQAGRGSYEQYF.

The V and J genes are TRBV6-5 and TRBJ2-7, with 9 bases matching TRBD1. This CDR3 has 14 residues. Germline trimming cut 5 bases from V and 1 base from J; bases unmatched to any gene: 3. The germline V gene has CDR1 MNHEY and CDR2 SVGAGI. CDR3 nucleotide sequence: TGTGCCAGCAGTAGGACAGGGGAATCCTACGAGCAGTACTTC. Encoded protein: CASSRTGESYEQYF.

The genes are TRBV4-3 and TRBJ2-7, with a tentative D call TRBD2 (6 bases). This CDR3 has 14 amino acids. V lost 0 bases and J 7 bases, leaving 13 bases between the germline ends. Germline CDR1 and CDR2: LGHNA and YSLEER. The CDR3 is CASSQDTGGREQYF. The CDR3 DNA reads TGCGCCAGCAGCCAAGATACCGGGGGTCGGGAGCAGTACTTC.

The genes are TRBV9 and TRBJ2-7; D may be TRBD2 (5 bases). Per the germline V gene, CDR1 is SGDLS and CDR2 is YYNGEE. Between the trimmed V and J ends, which lost 3 bases and 5 bases, there was a span of 18 bases. CDR3 length: 15 amino acids. CDR3 loop: CASSGGSRRLDEQYF. The CDR3 DNA reads as TGTGCCAGCAGCGGAGGGAGTCGTCGTCTTGACGAGCAGTACTTC.

The chain recombines TRBV19 with TRBJ2-1; 10 positions match TRBD2. Germline V CDR1 and CDR2: LNHDA, SQIVND (reference sequence). The V gene end was trimmed by 7 bases and the J gene end by 1 base; junction bases not matched to a gene: 13. CDR3 length equals 18 residues. CDR3 protein: CASTPKDSGGPSYNEQFF. CDR3 bases: TGTGCCAGTACCCCCAAGGATAGCGGGGGGCCTTCCTACAATGAGCAGTTCTTC.

By share, this clone counts as medium-sized. This chain uses TRBV19 with TRBJ1-6; 8 bases agree with TRBD1. The germline gives CDR1 LNHDA, CDR2 SQIVND (reference sequence). The CDR3 is 14 residues long. Trimming at V came to 8 bases and at J to 8 bases, leaving 8 bases not matched to a gene. The DNA for the CDR3 is TGTGCCAGTGAAGGAGGGACAGGTCATTCACCCCTCCACTTT. This codes for CASEGGTGHSPLHF.

This chain joins TRBV14 and TRBJ1-2, with 8 bases lining up with TRBD1. Unmatched junction bases numbered 6, after V lost 6 bases and J lost 0 bases. The germline gives CDR1 SGHDN, CDR2 FVKESK. CDR3 size: 15 residues. CDR3 sequence reads: CASRDGQGPNYGYTF. The CDR3 DNA follows: TGTGCCAGCAGGGACGGACAGGGACCTAACTATGGCTACACCTTC.

The V and J genes are TRBV2 and TRBJ2-3; D is uncertain. Germline-derived CDR1 and CDR2 are SNHLY and FYNNEI. V was clipped by 0 bases and J by 4 bases, with 5 bases between them. The CDR3 has 13 residues. Written as DNA, the CDR3 is TGTGCCAGCAGTGAAGCGCAGTCAGATACGCAGTATTTT. As protein: CASSEAQSDTQYF.